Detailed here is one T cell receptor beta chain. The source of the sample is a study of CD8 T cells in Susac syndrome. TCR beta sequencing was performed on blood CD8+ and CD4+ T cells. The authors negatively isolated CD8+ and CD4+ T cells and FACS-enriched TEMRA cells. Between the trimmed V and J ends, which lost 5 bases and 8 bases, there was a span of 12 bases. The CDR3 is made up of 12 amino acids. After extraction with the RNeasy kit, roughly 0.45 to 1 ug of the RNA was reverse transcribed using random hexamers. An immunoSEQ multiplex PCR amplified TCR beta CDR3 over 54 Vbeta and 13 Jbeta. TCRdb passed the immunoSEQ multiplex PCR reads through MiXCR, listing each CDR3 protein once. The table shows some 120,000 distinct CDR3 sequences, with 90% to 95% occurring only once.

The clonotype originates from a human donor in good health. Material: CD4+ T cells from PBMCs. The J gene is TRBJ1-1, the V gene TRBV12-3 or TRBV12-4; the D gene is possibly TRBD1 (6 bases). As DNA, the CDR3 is TGTGCCAGCAGTCCAGGGGAGACAGAAGCTTTCTTT. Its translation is CASSPGETEAFF.